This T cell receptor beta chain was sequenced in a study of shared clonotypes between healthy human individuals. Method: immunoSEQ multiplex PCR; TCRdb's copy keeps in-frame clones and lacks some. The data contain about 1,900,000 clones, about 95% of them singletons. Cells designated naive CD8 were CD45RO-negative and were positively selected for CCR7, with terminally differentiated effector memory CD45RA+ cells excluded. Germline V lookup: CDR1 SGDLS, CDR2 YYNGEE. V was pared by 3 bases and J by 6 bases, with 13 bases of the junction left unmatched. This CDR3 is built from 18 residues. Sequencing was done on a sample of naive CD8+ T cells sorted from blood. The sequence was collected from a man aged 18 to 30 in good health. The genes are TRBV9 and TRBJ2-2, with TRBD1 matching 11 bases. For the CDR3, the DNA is TGTGCCAGCAGCGGAACCGGGACAGGGGGTTTTTCGGCCGGGGAGCTGTTTTTT. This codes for CASSGTGTGGFSAGELFF.